The entry below describes one T cell receptor beta chain. This sample was included in a study of long-term antiretroviral therapy in people with HIV. This was the immunoSEQ v3.0 assay at survey level. Assay used: immunoSEQ multiplex PCR; TCRdb lists only in-frame clones, some missing. The sample lists 20,000 to 30,000 clones, over 80% occurring once. CDR3 length equals 14 residues. Trimming pared 0 bases from V and 6 bases from J, leaving 10 bases between. Per the germline V gene, CDR1 is MNHNY and CDR2 is SVGAGI (reference sequence). The source material was unsorted PBMCs, sampled 1.8 years before starting antiretroviral therapy. The sequence came from a man in his fifties or sixties with HIV. The V and J genes are TRBV6-6 and TRBJ2-3; D not certain. The CDR3 sequence: CASSYSSGSDTQYF. CDR3 nucleotides: TGTGCCAGCAGTTACTCTAGTGGTTCCGATACGCAGTATTTT.